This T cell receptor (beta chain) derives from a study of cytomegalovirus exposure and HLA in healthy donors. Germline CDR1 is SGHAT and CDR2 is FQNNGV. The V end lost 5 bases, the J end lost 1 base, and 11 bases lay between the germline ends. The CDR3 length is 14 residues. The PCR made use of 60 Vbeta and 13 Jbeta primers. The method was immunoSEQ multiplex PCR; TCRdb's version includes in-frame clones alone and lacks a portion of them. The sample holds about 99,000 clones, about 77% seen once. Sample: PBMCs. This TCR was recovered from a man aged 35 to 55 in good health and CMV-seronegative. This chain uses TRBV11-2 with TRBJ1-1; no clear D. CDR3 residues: CASSPLGTNTEAFF. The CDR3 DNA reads TGTGCCAGCAGCCCTCTTGGCACGAACACTGAAGCTTTCTTT.